The 32 T cell receptor beta chains reported below all come from one sample, sequenced in a study of T-cell memory formation after mild COVID-19. TCRdb re-called the 5' RACE reads with MiXCR, one entry per CDR3 protein. The sample has some 65,000 distinct CDR3 sequences, over 15% seen once. The sample comprised PBMCs or a T cell subset sorted from them (not recorded which). These receptors came from an adult woman who had mild COVID-19 (a few samples of this study predate the infection). Cell type and time point are not known.

The table lists this clonotype with a few counts. V is TRBV7-9 and J is TRBJ1-2, with D possibly being TRBD1 (6 bases). The germline CDR1 and CDR2 sequences are SEHNR and FQNEAQ (reference sequence). The CDR3 is 15 residues long. V was clipped by 5 bases and J by 7 bases, with 20 bases between them. CDR3 sequence reads: CASSPQTGGDGGYTF. The CDR3 DNA follows: TGTGCCAGCAGCCCACAGACAGGAGGGGATGGTGGCTACACCTTC.

The chain uses TRBV4-1 and TRBJ1-4; no firm D call. CDR3 length equals 16 residues. The V gene's germline CDR1 is MGHRA and CDR2 YSYEKL. V shed 3 bases and J shed 4 bases, with 15 bases lying between them. CDR3 region: CASSHWGKGDNEKLFF. CDR3 DNA: TGCGCCAGCAGCCATTGGGGTAAAGGTGATAATGAAAAACTGTTTTTT.

The chain is built from TRBV9 and TRBJ2-2; the D gene is possibly TRBD1 (5 bases). CDR3 length equals 15 residues. Germline V gene sequence: CDR1 SGDLS, CDR2 YYNGEE. V dropped 0 bases and J dropped 1 base, with 7 bases sitting between them. This CDR3 is CASSVVTENTGELFF. The CDR3 DNA reads as TGTGCCAGCAGCGTAGTGACAGAGAACACCGGGGAGCTGTTTTTT.

This clonotype rates as medium-sized. The chain is built from TRBV14 and TRBJ2-3, with a possible D match to TRBD2 (6 bases). CDR3 length equals 15 residues. Trimming took off 1 base at V and 6 bases at J, with 14 bases between the two ends. The germline V gene encodes CDR1 SGHDN and CDR2 FVKESK. Here the CDR3 reads CASSQAGEWGDTQYF. CDR3 DNA sequence: TGTGCCAGCAGCCAAGCGGGGGAGTGGGGTGATACGCAGTATTTT. The variable domain in full, with the rest retrieved from reference TRBV14 and TRBJ2-3, is EAGVTQFPSHSVIEKGQTVTLRCDPISGHDNLYWYRRVMGKEIKFLLHFVKESKQDESGMPNNRFLAERTGGTYSTLKVQPAELEDSGVYFCASSQAGEWGDTQYFGPGTRLTVL.

The chain couples TRBV29-1 to TRBJ2-7, with D maybe TRBD2 (6 bases). The V gene lost 6 bases and the J gene lost 5 bases, with 14 bases spanning the gap. The germline CDR1 and CDR2 sequences are SQVTM and ANQGSEA. The CDR3 extends over 12 amino acids. CDR3 sequence: CSVHNPGDEQYF. CDR3 bases: TGCAGCGTCCACAACCCGGGGGACGAGCAGTACTTC.

This clonotype was seen at least ten times. V gene TRBV7-6 combines with J gene TRBJ2-1; 8 bases fit TRBD1. V shed 1 base and J 0 bases; nucleotides not matched to a gene: 5. CDR3 size: 17 residues. Germline CDR1 reads SGHVS; CDR2 reads FNYEAQ. The CDR3 coding sequence is TGTGCCAGCAGCTTAGGGACAGGGTCGAGCTCCTACAATGAGCAGTTCTTC. Its protein product is CASSLGTGSSSYNEQFF. The complete variable domain, with remaining parts taken from reference TRBV7-6 and TRBJ2-1, reads GAGVSQSPRYKVTKRGQDVALRCDPISGHVSLYWYRQALGQGPEFLTYFNYEAQQDKSGLPNDRFSAERPEGSISTLTIQRTEQRDSAMYRCASSLGTGSSSYNEQFFGPGTRLTVL.

This chain joins TRBV5-1 and TRBJ2-3; 9 bases map to TRBD2. Germline V gene sequence: CDR1 SGHRS, CDR2 YFSETQ. The V segment lost 0 bases and the J segment 4 bases; nucleotides outside the gene matches: 3. The CDR3 extends over 15 amino acids. The CDR3 is CASSLGLAVSDTQYF. The DNA of the CDR3 is TGCGCCAGCAGCTTGGGACTAGCGGTTTCAGATACGCAGTATTTT.

The sample holds a few counts of this clonotype. The V call is TRBV6-2 or TRBV6-3, the J call TRBJ2-1; D is possibly TRBD2 (7 bases). This CDR3 comprises 15 residues. Trimming pared 5 bases from V and 6 bases from J, leaving 17 bases between. CDR1 is MNHEY, CDR2 SVGEGT, per germline. The CDR3 nucleotides are TGTGCCAGCAGTCCCCCAGGGGAGGGAGGCAATGAGCAGTTCTTC. It translates to CASSPPGEGGNEQFF.

The gene calls are TRBV4-2 and TRBJ1-1; D gene unclear. Trimming took 0 bases from V and 1 from J, leaving 6 bases between them. The CDR3 has 14 residues. CDR1 is LGHNA and CDR2 is YNFKEQ in the germline V gene. The CDR3: CASSQDEGNTEAFF. The CDR3 DNA reads TGTGCCAGCAGCCAAGATGAGGGGAACACTGAAGCTTTCTTT.

This chain connects TRBV20-1 to TRBJ2-1; D tentatively reads TRBD1 or TRBD2 (6 bases each). CDR3 length: 15 residues. CDR1 DFQATT and CDR2 SNEGSKA come from the germline V gene (reference sequence). Deletions cut 1 base from V and 2 bases from J, with 12 bases between. CDR3 nucleotides: TGCAGTGCTAGAGCCGAGGAGGGGGCCTACAATGAGCAGTTCTTC. This encodes CSARAEEGAYNEQFF.

This clonotype was observed a few times. The CDR3 coding sequence is TGCAGTGCTGATCAAGGGGAGTGGGCTGAAGCTTTCTTT. Its protein is CSADQGEWAEAFF. The rearrangement uses TRBV20-1 and TRBJ1-1, with a weak D call TRBD1 (5 bases). V was pared by 5 bases and J by 6 bases, with 16 bases between. There are 13 residues in the CDR3. Germline V CDR1 and CDR2: DFQATT, SNEGSKA (reference sequence).

The table lists this clonotype with a few counts. The gene calls are TRBV7-9 and TRBJ2-5; no clear D. V was clipped by 4 bases and J by 2 bases, with 5 bases between them. Germline assignment: CDR1 SEHNR and CDR2 FQNEAQ (reference sequence). CDR3 size: 12 residues. CDR3 amino acids: CASSSYQETQYF. The CDR3 DNA reads as TGTGCCAGCAGCTCCTATCAAGAGACCCAGTACTTC.

This clonotype was detected a few times. The J gene is TRBJ2-5, the V gene TRBV11-3, with 13 positions matching TRBD2. V trimming: 5 bases; J trimming: 5 bases; junction bases outside the gene matches: 5. Germline lookup yields CDR1 SGHNT and CDR2 YENEEA. This CDR3 region has 15 residues. The CDR3 here is CASSRTSGSSETQYF. Here the CDR3 DNA reads TGTGCCAGCAGCCGGACTAGCGGGAGTAGTGAGACCCAGTACTTC.

The chain uses TRBV5-6 and TRBJ2-1; TRBD1 matches at 10 bases. Trimming cost V 3 bases and J 6 bases; bases outside gene matches: 6. Germline V gives CDR1 SGHDT, CDR2 YYEEEE. The CDR3 is made up of 15 amino acids. The CDR3 reads CASSSAGQGTNEQFF. In DNA form, the CDR3 reads TGTGCCAGCAGCTCGGCGGGACAGGGGACCAATGAGCAGTTCTTC.

Only a few counts were recorded for this clonotype. This chain joins TRBV6-6 and TRBJ2-5; D perhaps matches TRBD1 (6 bases). The CDR3 is made up of 14 amino acids. Trimming left V 0 bases short and J 5 bases short, with 10 bases between. In germline, CDR1 is MNHNY, CDR2 SVGAGI (reference sequence). CDR3 sequence (DNA): TGTGCCAGCAGTTACTCTGGACAGTGGGAGACCCAGTACTTC. Its translation is CASSYSGQWETQYF.

The V gene is TRBV12-3 or TRBV12-4, the J gene TRBJ1-1; D unclear. This CDR3 is 13 amino acids long. Trimming shortened V by 8 bases and J by 2 bases, and 12 bases separated the two germline ends. The CDR3 DNA reads TGTGCCAGCTCCAAAGGGCACAACACTGAAGCTTTCTTT. It specifies CASSKGHNTEAFF.

As regards this clonotype: A much larger clonotype is one base distant, so this may be a read error. Lacking the conserved final phenylalanine or tryptophan, this CDR3 likely reflects a read error. The chain carries TRBV6-2 or TRBV6-3 and TRBJ2-5, with D hard to call. Between the trimmed V and J ends, which lost 5 bases and 2 bases, there was a span of 0 bases. This CDR3 region has 10 residues. CDR1 MNHEY and CDR2 SVGEGT come from the germline V gene. The chain's CDR3 is CASSQETQYL. The CDR3 DNA sequence: TGTGCCAGCAGTCAAGAGACCCAGTACTTA.

This clonotype has only a few counts. V usage is TRBV25-1 and J usage is TRBJ2-3; D perhaps matches TRBD2 (7 bases). This CDR3 spans 16 amino acids. Germline V gives CDR1 MGHDK, CDR2 SYGVNS. Trimming took 6 bases from V and 5 from J, leaving 21 bases between them. DNA of the CDR3: TGTGCCAGCAGCCTAGCACGGGGGGCCGATCAAGATACGCAGTATTTT. Translating gives CASSLARGADQDTQYF.

The rearrangement links TRBV5-6 to TRBJ2-7, with a possible D match to TRBD1 (6 bases). V was trimmed by 0 bases and J by 2 bases, leaving 18 bases between them. This CDR3 region has 17 residues. CDR1 is SGHDT, CDR2 YYEEEE, per germline. The CDR3: CASSLALVTGLTYEQYF. The CDR3 nucleotides read TGTGCCAGCAGCTTGGCCCTAGTGACAGGATTAACCTACGAGCAGTACTTC.

The rearrangement links TRBV7-9 to TRBJ2-1; TRBD2 matches 8 bases. CDR1 and CDR2 from the germline V gene are SEHNR and FQNEAQ (reference sequence). The V gene end was trimmed by 5 bases and the J gene end by 5 bases; junction bases not matched to a gene: 5. The CDR3 has 14 amino acids. CDR3 amino acids: CASSHSGTNNEQFF. The CDR3 DNA is TGTGCCAGCAGCCATAGCGGGACAAACAATGAGCAGTTCTTC.

There are a few counts of this clonotype. The V and J genes are TRBV5-4 and TRBJ2-7, with D unclear. The length of the CDR3 is 14 residues. Germline values: CDR1 SGHNT, CDR2 YYREEE (reference sequence). The V gene lost 4 bases and the J gene lost 2 bases, with 13 bases spanning the gap. This chain's CDR3 is CASSLGTTTYEQYF. In DNA, the CDR3 is TGTGCCAGCAGCCTAGGAACTACTACCTACGAGCAGTACTTC.

In its sample, this clonotype was seen a few times. The chain carries TRBV7-9 and TRBJ2-1; 7 bases are a match to TRBD1. V dropped 5 bases and J dropped 2; count of bases not matched to a gene: 6. Germline values: CDR1 SEHNR, CDR2 FQNEAQ (reference sequence). This CDR3 is 15 amino acids long. The CDR3 protein is CASSTSTGPYNEQFF. The DNA for the CDR3 is TGTGCCAGCAGCACATCGACAGGGCCCTACAATGAGCAGTTCTTC.

This clonotype was observed a handful of times. The J gene is TRBJ2-7, the V gene TRBV4-2, with D possibly called TRBD1 or TRBD2 (5 bases each). The CDR3 loop spans 15 amino acids. Germline V CDR1 and CDR2: LGHNA, YNFKEQ. V was trimmed by 1 base and J by 2 bases, leaving 12 bases between them. This CDR3 reads CASSQAGAQPYEQYF. DNA of the CDR3: TGTGCCAGCAGCCAAGCCGGGGCCCAGCCCTACGAGCAGTACTTC.

The sample holds a few counts of this clonotype. This chain uses TRBV13 with TRBJ2-2; D is possibly TRBD1 (6 bases). The CDR3 contains 13 residues. Looked up from germline, CDR1 is PRHDT and CDR2 is FYEKMQ (reference sequence). V was clipped by 8 bases and J by 3 bases, with 10 bases between them. CDR3 bases: TGTGCCAGCCGGGACATCTACACCGGGGAGCTGTTTTTT. It encodes CASRDIYTGELFF.

The V call is TRBV29-1, the J call TRBJ1-6; TRBD1 matches 9 bases. This CDR3 is 19 amino acids long. Germline CDR1 SQVTM, CDR2 ANQGSEA. The V and J ends lost 8 bases and 0 bases, in that order; junction bases with no gene match: 17. The CDR3 region has the DNA TGCAGCACCTCTACAGGGACAGGGAAAAGAGGCTCCTATAATTCACCCCTCCACTTT. Translation: CSTSTGTGKRGSYNSPLHF.

The chain is built from TRBV15 and TRBJ2-7, with D maybe TRBD1 (5 bases). With 3 bases removed from V and 0 bases from J, the gap between germline ends came to 15 bases. Germline assignment: CDR1 LNHNV and CDR2 YYDKDF (reference sequence). The CDR3 has 16 amino acids. The CDR3 coding sequence is TGTGCCACCAGCAGGCCGGCCACAGGAGTCTCCTACGAGCAGTACTTC. Translation gives CATSRPATGVSYEQYF. Using reference TRBV15 and TRBJ2-7 for the parts outside the CDR3, the full variable domain is DAMVIQNPRYQVTQFGKPVTLSCSQTLNHNVMYWYQQKSSQAPKLLFHYYDKDFNNEADTPDNFQSRRPNTSFCFLDIRSPGLGDTAMYLCATSRPATGVSYEQYFGPGTRLTVT.

The chain recombines TRBV11-3 with TRBJ2-1; 7 bases align to TRBD2. Germline V gene sequence: CDR1 SGHNT, CDR2 YENEEA. Trimming at V came to 2 bases and at J to 3 bases, leaving 7 bases not matched to a gene. The CDR3 is 16 amino acids. CDR3 nucleotides: TGTGCCAGCAGCTTAAGGGCTAGCGGTCTCTACAATGAGCAGTTCTTC. It encodes CASSLRASGLYNEQFF.

There are a few counts of this clonotype. CDR3 coding DNA: TGCGCCAGCAGCCAAGATCTCGAGCTATATGAGCAGTTCTTC. This gives the protein CASSQDLELYEQFF. The chain employs TRBV4-3 and TRBJ2-1; D unresolved. The CDR3 is 14 residues long. Germline V CDR1 and CDR2: LGHNA, YSLEER. The V end lost 0 bases, the J end lost 8 bases, and 11 bases lay between the germline ends.

In this sample, this clonotype turned up a few times. The genes are TRBV24-1 and TRBJ2-3, with TRBD2 matching 10 bases. The CDR3 contains 17 residues. Germline V gives CDR1 KGHDR, CDR2 SFDVKD. With 2 bases clipped from V and 0 bases from J, the junction kept 4 bases outside the gene matches. CDR3 sequence reads: CATSDSGTSDSTDTQYF. The CDR3 nucleotides read TGTGCCACCAGTGATTCTGGGACTAGCGATAGCACAGATACGCAGTATTTT.

The chain is built from TRBV7-9 and TRBJ1-1; D unresolved. Germline assignment: CDR1 SEHNR and CDR2 FQNEAQ (reference sequence). Trimming pared 3 bases from V and 0 bases from J, leaving 11 bases between. The CDR3 covers 15 residues. The CDR3 sequence: CASSFLPVMNTEAFF. In nucleotides, the CDR3 is TGTGCCAGCAGCTTCCTACCAGTCATGAACACTGAAGCTTTCTTT.

V and J are TRBV30 and TRBJ1-1, with D unresolved. The CDR3 runs to 12 residues. The germline gives CDR1 GTSNPN, CDR2 SVGIG (reference sequence). V was cut by 5 bases and J by 0 bases, with 7 bases left in between. DNA of the CDR3: TGTGCCTGGGGCAGAATGAACACTGAAGCTTTCTTT. Its protein product is CAWGRMNTEAFF.

This clonotype was counted between two and nine times. The genes are TRBV5-1 and TRBJ2-5, with D possibly TRBD1 on 5 matching bases. CDR1 is SGHRS and CDR2 is YFSETQ in the germline V gene. V lost 0 bases and J lost 9, with 15 bases in between. CDR3 length: 14 amino acids. The CDR3 coding sequence is TGCGCCAGCAGCTTGGGGGGCAGCTCGGCGGCCCAGTACTTC. Amino acid sequence: CASSLGGSSAAQYF. The full variable domain, completed using reference TRBV5-1 and TRBJ2-5, is KAGVTQTPRYLIKTRGQQVTLSCSPISGHRSVSWYQQTPGQGLQFLFEYFSETQRNKGNFPGRFSGRQFSNSRSEMNVSTLELGDSALYLCASSLGGSSAAQYFGPGTRLLVL.